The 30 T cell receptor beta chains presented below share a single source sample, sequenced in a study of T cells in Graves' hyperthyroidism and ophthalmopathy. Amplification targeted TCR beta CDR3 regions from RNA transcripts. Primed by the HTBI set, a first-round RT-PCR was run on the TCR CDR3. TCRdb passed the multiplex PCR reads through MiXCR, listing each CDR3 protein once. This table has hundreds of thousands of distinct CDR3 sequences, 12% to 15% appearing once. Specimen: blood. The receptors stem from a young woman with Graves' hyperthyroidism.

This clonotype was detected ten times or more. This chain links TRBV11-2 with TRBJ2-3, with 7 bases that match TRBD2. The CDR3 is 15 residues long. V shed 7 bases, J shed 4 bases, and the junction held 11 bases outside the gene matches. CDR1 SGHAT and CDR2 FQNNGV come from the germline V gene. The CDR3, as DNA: TGTGCCAGCACTAGAAAACGACTAGCCCCAGATACGCAGTATTTT. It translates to CASTRKRLAPDTQYF.

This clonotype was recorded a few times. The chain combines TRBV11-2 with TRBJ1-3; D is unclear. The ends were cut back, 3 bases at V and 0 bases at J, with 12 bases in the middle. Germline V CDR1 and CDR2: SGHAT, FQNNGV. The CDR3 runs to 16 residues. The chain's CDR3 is CASSFGPGSSGNTIYF. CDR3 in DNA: TGTGCCAGCAGCTTTGGCCCCGGGAGCTCTGGAAACACCATATATTTT.

In DNA form, the CDR3 reads TGTGCCAGCAGTTACCCTCCTAGCCAAGAGACCCAGTACTTC. Protein sequence: CASSYPPSQETQYF. V usage is TRBV6-6 and J usage is TRBJ2-5, with D unclear. Germline assignment: CDR1 MNHNY and CDR2 SVGAGI (reference sequence). V shed 2 bases and J shed 1 base, with 8 bases lying between them. CDR3 length equals 14 residues.

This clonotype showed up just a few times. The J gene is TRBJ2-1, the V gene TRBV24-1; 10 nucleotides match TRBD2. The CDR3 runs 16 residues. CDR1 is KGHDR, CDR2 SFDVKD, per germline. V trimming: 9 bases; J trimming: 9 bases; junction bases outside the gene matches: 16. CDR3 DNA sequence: TGTGCCACCGCGCGCGGTAGCGGGAGGACCTTCGGTGAGCAGTTCTTC. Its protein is CATARGSGRTFGEQFF.

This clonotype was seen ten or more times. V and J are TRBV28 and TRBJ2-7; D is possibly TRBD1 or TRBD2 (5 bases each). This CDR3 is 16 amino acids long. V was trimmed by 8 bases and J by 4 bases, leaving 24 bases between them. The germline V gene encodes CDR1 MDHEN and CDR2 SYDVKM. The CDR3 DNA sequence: TGTGCCAGCGAGGGCAGGGAAGGCCTAAGGGTATACGAGCAGTACTTC. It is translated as CASEGREGLRVYEQYF.

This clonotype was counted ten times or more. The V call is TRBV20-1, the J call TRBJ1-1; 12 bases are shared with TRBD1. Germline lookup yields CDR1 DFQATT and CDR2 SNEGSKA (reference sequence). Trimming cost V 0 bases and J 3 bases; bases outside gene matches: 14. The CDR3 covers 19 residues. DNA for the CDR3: TGCAGTGCTAGAGATTCTGCCTCCGGGACAGGGGGCGAAGACACTGAAGCTTTCTTT. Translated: CSARDSASGTGGEDTEAFF.

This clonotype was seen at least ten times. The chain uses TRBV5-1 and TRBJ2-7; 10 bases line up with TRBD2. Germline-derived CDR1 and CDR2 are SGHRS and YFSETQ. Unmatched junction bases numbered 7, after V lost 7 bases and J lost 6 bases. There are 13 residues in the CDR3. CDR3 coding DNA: TGCGCCAGCTCGCTAGCGGGGGCTACCGAGCAGTACTTC. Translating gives CASSLAGATEQYF. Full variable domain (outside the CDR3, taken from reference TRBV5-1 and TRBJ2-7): KAGVTQTPRYLIKTRGQQVTLSCSPISGHRSVSWYQQTPGQGLQFLFEYFSETQRNKGNFPGRFSGRQFSNSRSEMNVSTLELGDSALYLCASSLAGATEQYFGPGTRLTVT.

This chain's CDR3 is CSVVYRVANNEQYF. CDR3 coding DNA: TGCAGCGTTGTCTACAGGGTGGCGAACAACGAGCAGTACTTC. The gene calls are TRBV29-1 and TRBJ2-7; the D gene is possibly TRBD1 (6 bases). Germline V lookup: CDR1 SQVTM, CDR2 ANQGSEA. This CDR3 region has 14 residues. V lost 4 bases, J lost 5 bases, and 18 bases lay in between.

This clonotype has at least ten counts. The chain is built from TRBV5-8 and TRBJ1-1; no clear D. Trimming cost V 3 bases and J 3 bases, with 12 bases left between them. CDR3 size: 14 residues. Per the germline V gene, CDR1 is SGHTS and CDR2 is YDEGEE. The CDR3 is CASSSPPGDTEAFF. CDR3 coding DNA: TGTGCCAGCAGCTCCCCCCCGGGTGACACTGAAGCTTTCTTT.

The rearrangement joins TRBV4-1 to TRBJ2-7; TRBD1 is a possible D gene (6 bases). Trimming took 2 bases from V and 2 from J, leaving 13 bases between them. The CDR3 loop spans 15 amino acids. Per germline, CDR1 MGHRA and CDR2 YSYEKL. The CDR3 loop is CASSQSGTHPYEQYF. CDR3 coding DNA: TGCGCCAGCAGCCAATCCGGGACACATCCCTACGAGCAGTACTTC.

The CDR3 nucleotides read TGTGCCAGTAGTATTGCCAGCTCCTACGAGCAGTACTTC. Its protein is CASSIASSYEQYF. V usage is TRBV7-2 and J usage is TRBJ2-7; unclear D gene. The germline V and J ends were trimmed by 9 bases and 0 bases, with 12 bases remaining between them. The CDR3 is 13 residues long. The V gene's germline CDR1 is SGHTA and CDR2 FQGNSA.

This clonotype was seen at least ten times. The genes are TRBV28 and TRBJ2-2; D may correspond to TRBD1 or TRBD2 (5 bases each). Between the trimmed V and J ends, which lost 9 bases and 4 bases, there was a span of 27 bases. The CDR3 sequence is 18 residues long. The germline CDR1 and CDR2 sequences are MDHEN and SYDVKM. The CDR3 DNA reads TGTGCCAGTCCTCCACTGGGGCGGGCCGTCCCACTCACCGGGGAGCTGTTTTTT. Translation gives CASPPLGRAVPLTGELFF.

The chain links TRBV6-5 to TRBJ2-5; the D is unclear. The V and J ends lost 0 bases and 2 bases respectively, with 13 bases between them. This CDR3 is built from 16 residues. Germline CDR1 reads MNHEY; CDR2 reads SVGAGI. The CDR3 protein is CASSYSSVGLQETQYF. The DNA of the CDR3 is TGTGCCAGCAGTTACTCCTCCGTAGGGTTACAAGAGACCCAGTACTTC.

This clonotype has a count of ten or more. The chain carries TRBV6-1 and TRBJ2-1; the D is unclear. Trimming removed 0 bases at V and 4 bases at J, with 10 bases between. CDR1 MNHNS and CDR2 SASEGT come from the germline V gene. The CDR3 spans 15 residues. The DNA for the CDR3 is TGTGCCAGCAGTGAAGCAAGGCTACCATACAATGAGCAGTTCTTC. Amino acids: CASSEARLPYNEQFF.

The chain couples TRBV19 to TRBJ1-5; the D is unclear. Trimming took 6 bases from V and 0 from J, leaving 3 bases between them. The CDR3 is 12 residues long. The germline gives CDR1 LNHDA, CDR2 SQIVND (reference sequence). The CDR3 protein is CASRISNQPQHF. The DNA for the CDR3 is TGTGCCAGTAGGATTAGCAATCAGCCCCAGCATTTT.

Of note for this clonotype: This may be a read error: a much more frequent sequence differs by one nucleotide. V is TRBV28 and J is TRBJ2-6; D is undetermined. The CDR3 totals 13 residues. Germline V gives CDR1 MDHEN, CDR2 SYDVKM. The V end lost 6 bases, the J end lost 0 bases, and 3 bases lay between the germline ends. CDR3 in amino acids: CASRISGANVLTF. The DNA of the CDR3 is TGTGCCAGCAGAATCTCTGGGGCCAACGTCCTGACTTTC. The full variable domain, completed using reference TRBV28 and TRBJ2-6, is DVKVTQSSRYLVKRTGEKVFLECVQDMDHENMFWYRQDPGLGLRLIYFSYDVKMKEKGDIPEGYSVSREKKERFSLILESASTNQTSMYLCASRISGANVLTFGAGSRLTVL.

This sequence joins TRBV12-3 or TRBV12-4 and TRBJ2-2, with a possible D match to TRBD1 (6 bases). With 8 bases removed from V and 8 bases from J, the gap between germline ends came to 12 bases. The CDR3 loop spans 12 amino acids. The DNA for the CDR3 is TGTGCCAGCTCAGGGGCGTCGGGGGAGCTGTTTTTT. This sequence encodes CASSGASGELFF.

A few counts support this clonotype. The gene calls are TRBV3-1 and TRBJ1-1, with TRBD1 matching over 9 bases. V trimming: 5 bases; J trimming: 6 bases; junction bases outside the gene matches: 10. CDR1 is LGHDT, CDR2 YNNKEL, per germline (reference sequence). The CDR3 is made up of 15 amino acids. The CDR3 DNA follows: TGTGCCAGCAGCGGATTGGGACAGGGTGGCGCTGAAGCTTTCTTT. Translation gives CASSGLGQGGAEAFF.

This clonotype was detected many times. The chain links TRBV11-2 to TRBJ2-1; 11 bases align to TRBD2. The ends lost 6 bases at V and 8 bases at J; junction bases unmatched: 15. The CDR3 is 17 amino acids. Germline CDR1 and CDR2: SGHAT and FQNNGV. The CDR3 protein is CASSHSLAGDIVDEQFF. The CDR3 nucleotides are TGTGCCAGCAGTCACTCACTAGCGGGAGATATAGTAGATGAGCAGTTCTTC.

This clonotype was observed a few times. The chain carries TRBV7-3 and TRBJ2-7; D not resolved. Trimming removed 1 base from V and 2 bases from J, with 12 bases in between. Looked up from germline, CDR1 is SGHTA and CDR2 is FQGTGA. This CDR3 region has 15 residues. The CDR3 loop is CASSLMGSGAYEQYF. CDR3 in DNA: TGTGCCAGCAGCTTAATGGGATCTGGTGCCTACGAGCAGTACTTC.

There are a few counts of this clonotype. The CDR3 loop reads CASSGRAGEQYF. CDR3 coding DNA: TGTGCCAGCTCTGGACGGGCTGGGGAGCAGTACTTC. The chain combines TRBV6-1 with TRBJ2-7; D remains unclear. Germline V gives CDR1 MNHNS, CDR2 SASEGT. Trimming cost V 8 bases and J 7 bases, with 15 bases left between them. The CDR3 totals 12 residues.

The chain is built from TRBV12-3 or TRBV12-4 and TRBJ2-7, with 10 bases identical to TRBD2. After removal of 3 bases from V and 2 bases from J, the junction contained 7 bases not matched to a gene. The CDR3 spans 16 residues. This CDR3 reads CASSFLRGLATYEQYF. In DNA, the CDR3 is TGTGCCAGCAGTTTTTTGAGGGGACTAGCGACCTACGAGCAGTACTTC.

CDR3 coding DNA: TGTGCCAGCAGTGGACTGGGACTAGCGGGAGCATTATCCTACGAGCAGTACTTC. It encodes CASSGLGLAGALSYEQYF. The chain uses TRBV2 and TRBJ2-7, with TRBD2 identical over 14 bases. The V and J ends lost 4 bases and 1 base, in that order; junction bases with no gene match: 9. CDR3 size: 18 residues. Germline CDR1 SNHLY, CDR2 FYNNEI.

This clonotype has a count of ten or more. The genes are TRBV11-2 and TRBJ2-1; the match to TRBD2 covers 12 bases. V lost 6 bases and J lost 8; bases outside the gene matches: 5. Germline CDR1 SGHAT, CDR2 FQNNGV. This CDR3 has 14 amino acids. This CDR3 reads CASRGLAGSYEQFF. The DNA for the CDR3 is TGTGCCAGCAGGGGACTAGCGGGTTCCTATGAGCAGTTCTTC.

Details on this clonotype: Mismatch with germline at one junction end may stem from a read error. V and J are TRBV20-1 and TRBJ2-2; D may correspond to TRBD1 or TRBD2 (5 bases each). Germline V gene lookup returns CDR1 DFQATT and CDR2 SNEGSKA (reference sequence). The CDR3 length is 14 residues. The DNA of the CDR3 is TGCAGTGCTCGAGAGGGGACGTACACCGGGGAGCTGTTTTTT. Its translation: CSAREGTYTGELFF.

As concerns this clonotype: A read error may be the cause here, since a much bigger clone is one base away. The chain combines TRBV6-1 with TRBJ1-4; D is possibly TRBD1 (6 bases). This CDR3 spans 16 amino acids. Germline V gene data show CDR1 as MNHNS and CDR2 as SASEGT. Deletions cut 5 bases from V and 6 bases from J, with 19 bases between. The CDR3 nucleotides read TGTGCCAGCAGTCCTGCAGGGGCGGATAGATATGAAAAACTGTTTTTT. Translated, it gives CASSPAGADRYEKLFF.

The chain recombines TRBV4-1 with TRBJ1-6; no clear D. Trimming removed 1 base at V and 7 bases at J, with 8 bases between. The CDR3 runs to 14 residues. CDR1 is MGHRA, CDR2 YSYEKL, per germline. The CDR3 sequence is CASSQVAVNSPLHF. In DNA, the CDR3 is TGCGCCAGCAGCCAAGTAGCAGTGAATTCACCCCTCCACTTT.

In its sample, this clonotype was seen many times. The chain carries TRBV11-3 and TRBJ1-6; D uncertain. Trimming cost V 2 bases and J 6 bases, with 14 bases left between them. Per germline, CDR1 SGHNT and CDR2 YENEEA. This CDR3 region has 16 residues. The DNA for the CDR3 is TGTGCCAGCAGCTTAAGCAAAGGCCGGGGTAATTCACCCCTCCACTTT. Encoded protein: CASSLSKGRGNSPLHF.

CDR3 nucleotides: TGTGCCAGCAGCACCCTTCGAAGCGGGAGGGACAATGAGCAGTTCTTC. This encodes CASSTLRSGRDNEQFF. V usage is TRBV5-6 and J usage is TRBJ2-1, with 10 bases aligning to TRBD2. The CDR3 has 16 amino acids. CDR1 SGHDT and CDR2 YYEEEE come from the germline V gene. V shed 4 bases and J 5 bases; nucleotides not matched to a gene: 9.

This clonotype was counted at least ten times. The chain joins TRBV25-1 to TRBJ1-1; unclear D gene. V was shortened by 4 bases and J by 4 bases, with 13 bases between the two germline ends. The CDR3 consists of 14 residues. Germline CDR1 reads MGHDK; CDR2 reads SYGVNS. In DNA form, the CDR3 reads TGTGCCAGCAGTGGCCAGATTGGGATCACTGAAGCTTTCTTT. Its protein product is CASSGQIGITEAFF.